The clone carrying this T cell receptor (beta chain) was seen just once. Its specificity is not known. There are 12 residues in the CDR3. V lost 2 bases to trimming and J lost 13 bases, with 14 bases between them. From germline, CDR1 is MNHEY and CDR2 SVGAGI. Assay execution took place at the deep level. The authors split each subset's genomic DNA evenly across several immunoSEQ plates. Sequenced by immunoSEQ multiplex PCR; TCRdb stores in-frame clones only, minus some. Of around 1,000,000 clones in the sample, about 72% were seen once. This entry is derived from a study of shared clonotypes between healthy human individuals. General study points: Unshared clonotypes carried lower generation probabilities than those common to all four donors. Naive subsets tended to show greater estimated richness than memory subsets.

Sequencing input: memory CD4+ T cells from PBMCs. Subset meaning: CD45RA-negative fraction. The clonotype comes from a young man in good health. Some clones in this sample may be carry-over from other donors' samples. The gene calls are TRBV6-5 and TRBJ1-1; unclear D gene. CDR3 in DNA: TGTGCCAGCAGTTACAATCAGGATGAGGATTTCTTT. This translates into CASSYNQDEDFF.